These 17 T cell receptor beta chains came from one sample sequenced in a study of blood T cells in healthy people across ages. A second PCR, run for about 6 to 11 cycles, used a sample-barcoded 5' primer plus a J-beta primer mix. TCRdb re-derived calls from the 5' RACE reads in MiXCR, one entry per CDR3 protein. The sample consists of about 1.4 million distinct CDR3 sequences, roughly 60% of them appearing once. The sequenced sample consisted of blood. All receptors come from a man aged 18 to 29 in good health.

The CDR3: CSVELTDSQIYEQYF. The CDR3 DNA reads as TGCAGCGTTGAATTAACCGACAGCCAGATCTACGAGCAGTACTTC. The V and J genes are TRBV29-1 and TRBJ2-7; D possibly corresponds to TRBD1 (5 bases). Germline V lookup: CDR1 SQVTM, CDR2 ANQGSEA. This CDR3 region has 15 residues. V was pared by 2 bases and J by 3 bases, with 17 bases between.

The rearrangement links TRBV6-2 or TRBV6-3 to TRBJ2-7; 13 positions match TRBD2. Germline CDR1 and CDR2: MNHEY and SVGEGT. CDR3 length: 16 residues. V shed 11 bases and J 2 bases; nucleotides not matched to a gene: 12. CDR3 region: CACLPGTSGDAYEQYF. The CDR3 nucleotides read TGTGCCTGTCTACCCGGGACTAGCGGGGACGCCTACGAGCAGTACTTC.

The genes are TRBV6-6 and TRBJ1-2, with D maybe TRBD1 (6 bases). The CDR3 loop spans 13 amino acids. V was pared by 7 bases and J by 7 bases, with 16 bases between. Looked up from germline, CDR1 is MNHNY and CDR2 is SVGAGI (reference sequence). The CDR3 protein is CASKGQGMTGYTF. The CDR3 nucleotides are TGTGCCAGCAAGGGGCAGGGGATGACTGGCTACACCTTC.

J is TRBJ2-3 and V is TRBV4-1, with D hard to call. The V and J ends lost 0 bases and 6 bases respectively, with 13 bases between them. Germline V gene data show CDR1 as MGHRA and CDR2 as YSYEKL. The CDR3 contains 15 residues. The CDR3: CASSQEGFLGDTQYF. The CDR3 DNA is TGCGCCAGCAGCCAAGAAGGGTTCCTCGGGGATACGCAGTATTTT.

The chain recombines TRBV6-5 with TRBJ2-7, with D unresolved. CDR3 length: 14 amino acids. CDR1 MNHEY and CDR2 SVGAGI come from the germline V gene. Trimming took 2 bases from V and 2 from J, leaving 10 bases between them. DNA of the CDR3: TGTGCCAGCAGTTACCGCCGGAATACCTACGAGCAGTACTTC. Translated, it gives CASSYRRNTYEQYF.

The chain recombines TRBV4-1 with TRBJ2-1; 9 bases agree with TRBD2. V shed 2 bases, J shed 4 bases, and the junction held 6 bases outside the gene matches. The CDR3 runs 16 residues. Germline CDR1 reads MGHRA; CDR2 reads YSYEKL. CDR3 sequence reads: CASSQNGLAYYNEQFF. CDR3 bases: TGCGCCAGCAGCCAAAACGGACTAGCGTATTACAATGAGCAGTTCTTC.

J is TRBJ1-1 and V is TRBV6-1; 8 nucleotides agree with TRBD1. J lost 5 bases, V lost 7 bases, and 12 bases had no gene match. This CDR3 comprises 15 residues. Germline V gene lookup returns CDR1 MNHNS and CDR2 SASEGT. CDR3 nucleotide sequence: TGTGCCAGCAATACCGACAGGGGATATGAGACTGAAGCTTTCTTT. This gives the protein CASNTDRGYETEAFF.

This clonotype has a count of ten or more. The rearrangement links TRBV20-1 to TRBJ2-7; 12 nucleotides agree with TRBD1. Losses at the gene ends were 6 bases for V and 5 bases for J; bases not matched to a gene: 5. Germline V CDR1 and CDR2: DFQATT, SNEGSKA (reference sequence). This CDR3 comprises 13 residues. The CDR3 loop reads CSAPGTGGHEQYF. The CDR3, as DNA: TGCAGTGCCCCCGGGACAGGGGGCCACGAGCAGTACTTC.

The chain combines TRBV27 with TRBJ2-7; the D is unclear. Trimming cost V 5 bases and J 0 bases, with 14 bases left between them. This CDR3 has 15 residues. Per germline, CDR1 MNHEY and CDR2 SMNVEV (reference sequence). The CDR3 protein is CASSPHQATSYEQYF. The CDR3, as DNA: TGTGCCAGCAGTCCCCATCAGGCGACCTCCTACGAGCAGTACTTC.

The rearrangement links TRBV9 to TRBJ2-6; D unclear. Between the trimmed V and J ends, which lost 7 bases and 2 bases, there was a span of 7 bases. CDR1 is SGDLS, CDR2 YYNGEE, per germline. The CDR3 is 13 residues long. The CDR3 DNA is TGTGCCAGCCTACTCACTGGGGCCAACGTCCTGACTTTC. Its protein product is CASLLTGANVLTF.

The chain couples TRBV29-1 to TRBJ2-7; D uncertain. Germline loops: CDR1 SQVTM, CDR2 ANQGSEA. The V end was cut by 7 bases, the J end by 6 bases, with 16 bases between. This CDR3 region has 12 residues. The CDR3 protein is CSALDGSPEQYF. The DNA of the CDR3 is TGCAGCGCCTTGGACGGGTCCCCCGAGCAGTACTTC.

The rearrangement links TRBV20-1 to TRBJ2-3; 7 nucleotides match TRBD2. The CDR3 consists of 19 residues. The germline V gene has CDR1 DFQATT and CDR2 SNEGSKA (reference sequence). V was clipped by 7 bases and J by 0 bases; unmatched bases: 22. CDR3 sequence: CSVGLFGAGDFFSTDTQYF. The CDR3 nucleotides read TGCAGTGTGGGTTTGTTCGGGGCGGGAGACTTTTTTAGCACAGATACGCAGTATTTT.

V usage is TRBV6-5 and J usage is TRBJ2-7, with 13 positions matching TRBD2. V shed 6 bases and J 1 base; nucleotides not matched to a gene: 3. The CDR3 runs 15 residues. Germline values: CDR1 MNHEY, CDR2 SVGAGI. CDR3 nucleotide sequence: TGTGCCAGCAGGGGGACTAGCGGGAAATCCTACGAGCAGTACTTC. It specifies CASRGTSGKSYEQYF.

Here the CDR3 DNA reads TGCAGCGTTGAAGAAGGAGCCAAGGAGACCTACGAGCAGTTCTTC. This codes for CSVEEGAKETYEQFF. V usage is TRBV29-1 and J usage is TRBJ2-1, with D unresolved. V was clipped by 0 bases and J by 10 bases, with 19 bases between them. This CDR3 contains 15 residues. Per the germline V gene, CDR1 is SQVTM and CDR2 is ANQGSEA.

The gene calls are TRBV5-1 and TRBJ2-1; 13 bases fit TRBD2. The CDR3 runs 15 residues. J lost 9 bases, V lost 3 bases, and 6 bases had no gene match. Germline assignment: CDR1 SGHRS and CDR2 YFSETQ. DNA of the CDR3: TGCGCCAGCAGCTACACTAGCGGGGGGGCCCTTGAGCAGTTCTTC. Its protein is CASSYTSGGALEQFF.

The rearrangement joins TRBV27 to TRBJ2-7; D not resolved. The CDR3 totals 14 residues. Germline CDR1 and CDR2: MNHEY and SMNVEV (reference sequence). Trimming pared 3 bases from V and 0 bases from J, leaving 9 bases between. DNA for the CDR3: TGTGCCAGCAGTTTCAGCAAGACCTCCTACGAGCAGTACTTC. This sequence encodes CASSFSKTSYEQYF.

As DNA, the CDR3 is TGTGCCAGCAGTTACTCGAGGGGAGACGAGCAGTACTTC. The encoded protein is CASSYSRGDEQYF. This chain connects TRBV6-2 or TRBV6-3 to TRBJ2-5; the D gene could be TRBD1 or TRBD2 (5 bases each). The closer fit of TRBJ2-7 to the DNA end suggests the J call may be wrong. The CDR3 sequence is 13 residues long. Germline CDR1 reads MNHEY; CDR2 reads SVGEGT.